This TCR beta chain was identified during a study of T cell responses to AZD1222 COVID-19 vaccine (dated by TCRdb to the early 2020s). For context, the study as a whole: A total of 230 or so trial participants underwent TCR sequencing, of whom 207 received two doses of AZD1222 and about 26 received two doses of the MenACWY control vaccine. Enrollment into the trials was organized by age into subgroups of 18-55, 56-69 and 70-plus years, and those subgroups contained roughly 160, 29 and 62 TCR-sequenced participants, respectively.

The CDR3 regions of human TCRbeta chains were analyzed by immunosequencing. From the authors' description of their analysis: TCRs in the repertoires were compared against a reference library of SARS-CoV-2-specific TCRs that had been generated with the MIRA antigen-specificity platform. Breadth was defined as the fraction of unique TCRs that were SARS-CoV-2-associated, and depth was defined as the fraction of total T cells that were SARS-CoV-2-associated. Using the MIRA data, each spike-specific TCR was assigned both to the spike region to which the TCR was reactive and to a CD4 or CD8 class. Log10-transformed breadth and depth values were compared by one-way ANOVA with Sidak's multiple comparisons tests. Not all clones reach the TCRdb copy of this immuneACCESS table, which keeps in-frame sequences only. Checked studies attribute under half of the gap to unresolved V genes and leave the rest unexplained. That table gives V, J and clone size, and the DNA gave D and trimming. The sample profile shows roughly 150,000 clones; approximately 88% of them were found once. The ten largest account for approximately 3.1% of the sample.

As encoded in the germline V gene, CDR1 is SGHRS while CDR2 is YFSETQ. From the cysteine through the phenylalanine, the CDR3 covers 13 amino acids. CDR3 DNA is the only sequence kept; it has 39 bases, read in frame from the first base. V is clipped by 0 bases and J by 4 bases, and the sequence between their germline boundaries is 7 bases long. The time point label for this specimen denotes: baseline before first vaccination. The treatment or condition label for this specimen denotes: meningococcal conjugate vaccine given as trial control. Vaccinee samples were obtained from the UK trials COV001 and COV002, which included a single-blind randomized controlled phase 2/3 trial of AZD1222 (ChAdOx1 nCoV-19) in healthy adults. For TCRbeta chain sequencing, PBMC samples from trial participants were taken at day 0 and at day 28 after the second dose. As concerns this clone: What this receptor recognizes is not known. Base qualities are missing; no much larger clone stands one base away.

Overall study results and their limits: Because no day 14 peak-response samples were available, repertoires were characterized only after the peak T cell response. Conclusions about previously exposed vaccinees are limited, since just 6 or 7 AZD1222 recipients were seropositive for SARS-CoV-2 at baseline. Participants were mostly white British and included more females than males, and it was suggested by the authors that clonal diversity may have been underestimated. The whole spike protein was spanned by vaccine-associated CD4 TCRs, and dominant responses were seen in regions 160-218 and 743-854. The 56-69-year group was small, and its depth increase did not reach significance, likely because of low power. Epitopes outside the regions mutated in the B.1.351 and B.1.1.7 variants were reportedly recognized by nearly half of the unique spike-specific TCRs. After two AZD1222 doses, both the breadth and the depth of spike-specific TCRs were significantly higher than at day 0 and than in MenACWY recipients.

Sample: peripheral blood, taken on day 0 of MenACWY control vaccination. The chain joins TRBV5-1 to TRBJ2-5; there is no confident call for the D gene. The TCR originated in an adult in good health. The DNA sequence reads TGCGCCAGCAGCTTGGCCATGGCAGAGACCCAGTACTTC. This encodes CASSLAMAETQYF.